This T cell receptor (beta chain) was observed in a study of T-cell memory formation after mild COVID-19. A single record per CDR3 protein comes from TCRdb applying MiXCR to the 5' RACE reads. This sample carries approximately 65,000 distinct CDR3 sequences, 9% to 9.5% of them seen once, and the ten largest clones take 1.1%. This clonotype occurred many times. Trimming pared 1 base from V and 0 bases from J, leaving 7 bases between. The CDR3 runs to 15 residues. The germline V gene has CDR1 SGHDT and CDR2 YYEEEE. The source material was PBMCs or a T cell subset sorted from them (not recorded which). This chain connects TRBV5-6 to TRBJ2-2; D is undetermined. The TCR comes from a man aged 18 to 30 who had mild COVID-19 (a few samples of this study predate the infection). Cell type and time point are not known. In DNA form, the CDR3 reads TGTGCCAGCAGCTTGTACAGTTCGAACACCGGGGAGCTGTTTTTT. It is translated as CASSLYSSNTGELFF.